These 32 T cell receptor beta chains came from one sample sequenced in a study of cytomegalovirus exposure and HLA in healthy donors (dated by TCRdb to 2015 to 2018). Preparation of the library involved the immunoSEQ multiplex PCR assay. A mixture of 60 forward primers for TCR Vbeta segments and 13 reverse primers for TCR Jbeta segments was used in the multiplex PCR. Imported from immuneACCESS, the table was reduced by TCRdb to in-frame sequences with V and J called. These copies leave out some clones; in studies compared against another copy, an unresolved V gene accounts for under half, and the cause of the remainder is not known. Counted in this sample were under 80,000 clones; about 71% of them appeared once. Approximately 7.3% of the sample belongs to the ten largest clones. What was sequenced was PBMCs. All receptors derive from a woman between 35 and 50 years old in good health and CMV-seronegative.

For the CDR3, the DNA is TGTGCCAGCAGCCTCGGTGTTTCCTCCTACGAGCAGTACTTC. The encoded protein is CASSLGVSSYEQYF. V is TRBV7-9 and J is TRBJ2-7; D remains unclear. There are 14 residues in the CDR3. Germline CDR1 and CDR2: SEHNR and FQNEAQ (reference sequence). V was cut by 5 bases and J by 0 bases, with 11 bases left in between.

This chain uses TRBV5-6 with TRBJ1-5, with D possibly matching TRBD1 (6 bases). This CDR3 has 15 amino acids. CDR1 is SGHDT, CDR2 YYEEEE, per germline. Deletions cut 2 bases from V and 4 bases from J, with 13 bases between. CDR3 amino acids: CASSFQTGGNQPQHF. The DNA for the CDR3 is TGTGCCAGCAGCTTTCAGACAGGCGGGAATCAGCCCCAGCATTTT.

Only a few counts were recorded for this clone. The chain couples TRBV7-2 to TRBJ2-5; 7 nucleotides line up with TRBD2. V shed 5 bases, J shed 1 base, and the junction held 4 bases outside the gene matches. Germline V lookup: CDR1 SGHTA, CDR2 FQGNSA. The CDR3 is 14 amino acids. CDR3 bases: TGTGCCAGCAGCCCTTCTAGCGGCCAAGAGACCCAGTACTTC. Translating gives CASSPSSGQETQYF.

The V call is TRBV19, the J call TRBJ2-1, with TRBD2 matching 14 bases. Looked up from germline, CDR1 is LNHDA and CDR2 is SQIVND (reference sequence). The V and J ends lost 5 bases and 1 base, in that order; junction bases with no gene match: 10. The length of the CDR3 is 19 residues. CDR3 sequence reads: CASSVPGLAGAFSYNEQFF. CDR3 sequence (DNA): TGTGCCAGTAGTGTACCGGGACTAGCGGGAGCTTTTTCCTACAATGAGCAGTTCTTC.

This rearrangement joins TRBV4-2 to TRBJ1-4; 9 bases line up with TRBD1. J lost 7 bases, V lost 5 bases, and 8 bases had no gene match. The CDR3 is 15 residues long. Germline CDR1 LGHNA, CDR2 YNFKEQ. The CDR3 here is CASSGNRDRVEKLFF. CDR3 DNA sequence: TGTGCCAGCAGCGGGAACAGGGACAGGGTTGAAAAACTGTTTTTT.

The genes are TRBV7-2 and TRBJ2-3; the D gene is possibly TRBD1 (6 bases). Germline V lookup: CDR1 SGHTA, CDR2 FQGNSA. This CDR3 has 15 amino acids. V was pared by 5 bases and J by 6 bases, with 18 bases between. CDR3 coding DNA: TGTGCCAGCAGCCTTGGTAAAGGGGGTTGGGATACGCAGTATTTT. Translated, it gives CASSLGKGGWDTQYF. Filled out from reference TRBV7-2 and TRBJ2-3, the complete variable domain reads GAGVSQSPSNKVTEKGKDVELRCDPISGHTALYWYRQSLGQGLEFLIYFQGNSAPDKSGLPSDRFSAERTGGSVSTLTIQRTQQEDSAVYLCASSLGKGGWDTQYFGPGTRLTVL.

This rearrangement joins TRBV19 to TRBJ1-2, with TRBD1 matching 7 bases. V shed 3 bases, J shed 0 bases, and the junction held 10 bases outside the gene matches. Per the germline V gene, CDR1 is LNHDA and CDR2 is SQIVND (reference sequence). The CDR3 is made up of 17 amino acids. For the CDR3, the DNA is TGTGCCAGTAGTATCCGGACAGGCGTACTTGCTAACTATGGCTACACCTTC. This gives the protein CASSIRTGVLANYGYTF.

The V and J genes are TRBV19 and TRBJ2-1, with TRBD2 matching 12 bases. CDR3 length: 16 residues. Germline V gene lookup returns CDR1 LNHDA and CDR2 SQIVND (reference sequence). Germline trimming cut 7 bases from V and 5 bases from J; bases unmatched to any gene: 9. The CDR3 DNA sequence: TGTGCCAGTACCGCCCGGACTAGCGGGACCCACAATGAGCAGTTCTTC. This gives the protein CASTARTSGTHNEQFF.

The chain has TRBV21-1 and TRBJ2-3; the DNA was not compared with TRBD2, the D call given in the table. TRBV21-1 is a pseudogene. The CDR3 is made up of 19 amino acids. The CDR3 reads CASSKGGLAGFPSTDTQYF. CDR3 coding DNA: TGTGCCAGCAGCAAAGGGGGACTAGCGGGATTCCCTAGCACAGATACGCAGTATTTT.

This clone has just one count. The chain is built from TRBV5-1 and TRBJ1-5; TRBD1 matches 8 bases. In germline, CDR1 is SGHRS, CDR2 YFSETQ. The ends lost 4 bases at V and 5 bases at J; junction bases unmatched: 8. This CDR3 comprises 15 residues. The CDR3 DNA follows: TGCGCCAGCAGCCCGGGGGGACAGGCGTATCAGCCCCAGCATTTT. Amino acids: CASSPGGQAYQPQHF.

V usage is TRBV7-8 and J usage is TRBJ2-1, with 13 bases fitting TRBD2. CDR3 size: 18 residues. Germline V gene lookup returns CDR1 SGHVS and CDR2 FQNEAQ. V was clipped by 5 bases and J by 1 base; unmatched bases: 8. CDR3 nucleotides: TGTGCCAGCAGCCGGGGGTCACTAGCGGGAGGGTCCTACAATGAGCAGTTCTTC. Protein product: CASSRGSLAGGSYNEQFF.

This rearrangement joins TRBV10-2 to TRBJ2-5; 10 nucleotides line up with TRBD2. J was trimmed by 7 bases and V by 3 bases; bases with no gene match: 14. The CDR3 runs 17 residues. CDR1 and CDR2 (germline): WSHSY, SAAADI. The CDR3 sequence: CASSDGQRTSGKVTQYF. Written as DNA, the CDR3 is TGCGCCAGCAGTGACGGACAGCGGACTAGCGGAAAGGTGACCCAGTACTTC.

The V call is TRBV4-1, the J call TRBJ2-3, with D uncertain. Germline V lookup: CDR1 MGHRA, CDR2 YSYEKL. This CDR3 spans 14 amino acids. V was pared by 0 bases and J by 1 base, with 5 bases between. The DNA of the CDR3 is TGCGCCAGCAGCCAAGAGCCAGGCACAGATACGCAGTATTTT. Translating gives CASSQEPGTDTQYF.

In this sample, this clone turned up a few times. The rearrangement uses TRBV6-6 and TRBJ1-5; perhaps TRBD1 as D (5 bases). The CDR3 consists of 16 residues. Trimming took off 0 bases at V and 4 bases at J, with 13 bases between the two ends. Germline CDR1 MNHNY, CDR2 SVGAGI (reference sequence). The CDR3 DNA sequence: TGTGCCAGCAGTTACTCGGGAGGGGCGGGGAATCAGCCCCAGCATTTT. Encoded protein: CASSYSGGAGNQPQHF.

The rearrangement joins TRBV29-1 to TRBJ2-1; 9 bases are a match to TRBD1. The germline gives CDR1 SQVTM, CDR2 ANQGSEA. The CDR3 covers 15 residues. The V segment lost 1 base and the J segment 6 bases; nucleotides outside the gene matches: 7. In DNA form, the CDR3 reads TGCAGCGTTGAAGGGCCCGGGACAGGGATCAATGAGCAGTTCTTC. Protein product: CSVEGPGTGINEQFF.

This clone was picked up a small number of times. The chain joins TRBV10-2 to TRBJ2-3, with D possibly being TRBD2 (7 bases). Trimming left V 3 bases short and J 4 bases short, with 14 bases between. This CDR3 contains 15 residues. From germline, CDR1 is WSHSY and CDR2 SAAADI. The CDR3 spells CASSEGGGPPDTQYF. The CDR3 DNA sequence: TGCGCCAGCAGTGAAGGGGGGGGGCCCCCAGATACGCAGTATTTT.

The chain employs TRBV7-3 and TRBJ2-7, with D possibly being TRBD1 (6 bases). Looked up from germline, CDR1 is SGHTA and CDR2 is FQGTGA. The length of the CDR3 is 16 residues. The V and J ends lost 2 bases and 2 bases respectively, with 16 bases between them. This CDR3 reads CASSLHRRQAPYEQYF. Written as DNA, the CDR3 is TGTGCCAGCAGCTTACACCGAAGACAGGCCCCCTACGAGCAGTACTTC.

The V and J genes are TRBV27 and TRBJ2-3, with 8 bases fitting TRBD2. V shed 3 bases, J shed 1 base, and the junction held 9 bases outside the gene matches. The CDR3 runs to 17 residues. Germline CDR1 and CDR2: MNHEY and SMNVEV (reference sequence). CDR3 sequence: CASSLNGRALGTDTQYF. CDR3 coding DNA: TGTGCCAGCAGTTTGAACGGGAGGGCCTTAGGCACAGATACGCAGTATTTT.

The chain joins TRBV7-9 to TRBJ2-1; D possibly corresponds to TRBD2 (6 bases). Germline V lookup: CDR1 SEHNR, CDR2 FQNEAQ (reference sequence). The V end lost 5 bases, the J end lost 7 bases, and 12 bases lay between the germline ends. CDR3 size: 13 residues. This chain's CDR3 is CASSRRLDNEQFF. In DNA form, the CDR3 reads TGTGCCAGCAGCCGGCGACTAGATAATGAGCAGTTCTTC.

This clone was counted between two and nine times. The chain carries TRBV13 and TRBJ1-4, with 9 bases lining up with TRBD1. V lost 5 bases and J lost 8; bases outside the gene matches: 6. The CDR3 runs to 14 residues. The germline gives CDR1 PRHDT, CDR2 FYEKMQ (reference sequence). CDR3 in amino acids: CASSRGQGGEKLFF. The CDR3 DNA reads as TGTGCCAGCAGCCGGGGACAGGGAGGCGAAAAACTGTTTTTT.

By share of the sample, this clone is large. This chain uses TRBV20-1 with TRBJ2-1; 7 bases are shared with TRBD1. With V trimmed by 0 bases and J by 10 bases, 0 bases remained unmatched. The CDR3 extends over 11 amino acids. Germline values: CDR1 DFQATT, CDR2 SNEGSKA (reference sequence). The CDR3: CSAREDREQFF. The CDR3 DNA follows: TGCAGTGCTAGAGAGGACAGGGAGCAGTTCTTC.

V usage is TRBV7-2 and J usage is TRBJ2-7, with a tentative D call TRBD1 (5 bases). This CDR3 region has 15 residues. The germline V gene encodes CDR1 SGHTA and CDR2 FQGNSA. Trimming left V 1 base short and J 5 bases short, with 15 bases between. The chain's CDR3 is CASSLDRWGWNEQYF. The DNA for the CDR3 is TGTGCCAGCAGCTTAGATCGGTGGGGCTGGAACGAGCAGTACTTC. The complete variable domain, with remaining parts taken from reference TRBV7-2 and TRBJ2-7, reads GAGVSQSPSNKVTEKGKDVELRCDPISGHTALYWYRQSLGQGLEFLIYFQGNSAPDKSGLPSDRFSAERTGGSVSTLTIQRTQQEDSAVYLCASSLDRWGWNEQYFGPGTRLTVT.

This chain joins TRBV18 and TRBJ2-3, with a tentative D call TRBD2 (6 bases). CDR1 is KGHSH and CDR2 is LQKENI in the germline V gene. The CDR3 runs 13 residues. V lost 3 bases to trimming and J lost 5 bases, with 9 bases between them. In DNA, the CDR3 is TGTGCCAGCTCACCGCGGCGGGAAGATACGCAGTATTTT. Translation gives CASSPRREDTQYF.

The rearrangement links TRBV5-6 to TRBJ2-6; D is possibly TRBD2 (5 bases). Germline loops: CDR1 SGHDT, CDR2 YYEEEE. The length of the CDR3 is 14 residues. V lost 6 bases to trimming and J lost 3 bases, with 10 bases between them. CDR3 region: CASTRGSGANVLTF. In nucleotides, the CDR3 is TGTGCCAGCACCCGAGGGAGTGGGGCCAACGTCCTGACTTTC.

In its sample, this clone was seen a few times. V and J are TRBV6-5 and TRBJ2-2; no definite D call. This CDR3 has 13 amino acids. Trimming took 6 bases from V and 6 from J, leaving 11 bases between them. Per the germline V gene, CDR1 is MNHEY and CDR2 is SVGAGI. The CDR3 spells CASRPSGSGELFF. In DNA, the CDR3 is TGTGCCAGCAGACCTTCAGGTTCCGGGGAGCTGTTTTTT.

This sequence joins TRBV6-6 and TRBJ1-1; D gene unclear. CDR3 length: 14 residues. Between the trimmed V and J ends, which lost 2 bases and 0 bases, there was a span of 7 bases. Germline values: CDR1 MNHNY, CDR2 SVGAGI (reference sequence). The CDR3 protein is CASSYQAMNTEAFF. CDR3 DNA sequence: TGTGCCAGCAGTTACCAGGCGATGAACACTGAAGCTTTCTTT.

A remark on this clone: At one end the junction does not follow the germline gene, possibly because of a read error. The chain couples TRBV6-1 to TRBJ1-2; possibly TRBD1 for D (6 bases). Looked up from germline, CDR1 is MNHNS and CDR2 is SASEGT. The CDR3 covers 15 residues. The CDR3 sequence is CAGSEVKGLGGGYTF. The CDR3 region has the DNA TGTGCCGGCAGTGAAGTTAAGGGTCTAGGGGGTGGCTACACCTTC.

The chain employs TRBV15 and TRBJ1-3, with D unclear. V dropped 1 base and J dropped 9 bases, with 13 bases sitting between them. Germline loops: CDR1 LNHNV, CDR2 YYDKDF (reference sequence). The CDR3 runs 14 residues. CDR3 nucleotide sequence: TGTGCCACCAGCAGAGGCGGCGGGGAGGCCACCATATATTTT. Translated: CATSRGGGEATIYF. Based on the CDR3 plus reference TRBV15 and TRBJ1-3, the full variable domain is DAMVIQNPRYQVTQFGKPVTLSCSQTLNHNVMYWYQQKSSQAPKLLFHYYDKDFNNEADTPDNFQSRRPNTSFCFLDIRSPGLGDTAMYLCATSRGGGEATIYFGEGSWLTVV.

The rearrangement links TRBV28 to TRBJ2-3; 9 nucleotides line up with TRBD2. Losses at the gene ends were 5 bases for V and 4 bases for J; bases not matched to a gene: 13. Germline loops: CDR1 MDHEN, CDR2 SYDVKM. CDR3 length equals 17 residues. CDR3 amino acids: CASSTGALAGNADTQYF. The CDR3 bases are TGTGCCAGCAGTACTGGGGCCCTAGCGGGAAATGCAGATACGCAGTATTTT.

The J gene is TRBJ2-2, the V gene TRBV5-4; TRBD1 matches at 7 bases. Germline-derived CDR1 and CDR2 are SGHNT and YYREEE (reference sequence). CDR3 length equals 15 residues. V lost 4 bases and J lost 1; bases outside the gene matches: 4. CDR3: CASSRGQMNTGELFF. The CDR3 region has the DNA TGTGCCAGCAGCCGGGGACAGATGAACACCGGGGAGCTGTTTTTT.

The chain uses TRBV28 and TRBJ1-5; 7 nucleotides align to TRBD1. V trimming: 3 bases; J trimming: 5 bases; junction bases outside the gene matches: 22. CDR3 size: 20 residues. The germline V gene encodes CDR1 MDHEN and CDR2 SYDVKM. DNA for the CDR3: TGTGCCAGCAGTTTGACGCTGGGAGAGACAGGGTGGAACGAGGATCAGCCCCAGCATTTT. It yields the protein CASSLTLGETGWNEDQPQHF.

Only one count was recorded for this clone. The chain carries TRBV6-1 and TRBJ2-3, with no clear D. The germline CDR1 and CDR2 sequences are MNHNS and SASEGT. V lost 7 bases, J lost 2 bases, and 16 bases lay in between. The CDR3 spans 15 residues. In DNA form, the CDR3 reads TGTGCCAGCAAATCCGACAACCTAATCACAGATACGCAGTATTTT. Translating it yields CASKSDNLITDTQYF.